Listed below are T cell receptor beta chains from one sample, sequenced in a study of regulatory T cells in long-lasting Graves disease. TCRdb ran MiXCR on the multiplex PCR reads and lists one entry per CDR3 protein. The sample includes a few hundred thousand distinct CDR3 sequences, around 15% of them seen just once. These data also formed part of another study, on T cells in Graves' hyperthyroidism and ophthalmopathy.

This material consisted of peripheral blood mononuclear cells (PBMCs), taken at new diagnosis, from a patient treated with antithyroid drugs. The receptor source for this set is a middle-aged man with Graves disease. Both conserved end residues are part of each CDR3. The order of the fields is CDR3 length, V gene, clone size, J gene, D gene, CDR3 DNA, CDR3 protein. The D gene is left open where the match is weak. Where a row states a size, it is once, few, many or the class of an expanded clone; other rows omit it.

length: 12
V: TRBV7-2
size: few
J: TRBJ1-5
D: NA
DNA: TGTGCCAGCAGCTTCCGAAGCCAGCCCCAGCATTTT
CDR3: CASSFRSQPQHF

length: 15
V: TRBV28
size: many
J: TRBJ2-7
D: TRBD2
DNA: TGTGCCAGCAGTTTGAAGGCTAGCGGGGGCTACGAGCAGTACTTC
CDR3: CASSLKASGGYEQYF

length: 13
V: TRBV6-1
size: many
J: TRBJ2-3
D: NA
DNA: TGTGCCAGCCACAGGGCAGGCACAGATACGCAGTATTTT
CDR3: CASHRAGTDTQYF

length: 15
V: TRBV10-2
size: few
J: TRBJ1-1
D: NA
DNA: TGCGCCAGCAGCTCGGTTCATGGGGGGAACACTGAAGCTTTCTTT
CDR3: CASSSVHGGNTEAFF

length: 15
V: TRBV4-3
size: few
J: TRBJ2-7
D: NA
DNA: TGCGCCAGCAGCCAAAACGTCAACACCCAGTACGAGCAGTACTTC
CDR3: CASSQNVNTQYEQYF

length: 14
V: TRBV6-2/TRBV6-3
size: many
J: TRBJ1-5
D: NA
DNA: TGTGCCAGCAGCTATCGTAGTGGGAATCAGCCCCAGCATTTT
CDR3: CASSYRSGNQPQHF

length: 17
V: TRBV11-2
size: NA
J: TRBJ2-1
D: TRBD2
DNA: TGTGCCAGCAGCGGACCGTGGGGGGGGAGCTCCTACAATGAGCAGTTCTTC
CDR3: CASSGPWGGSSYNEQFF

length: 14
V: TRBV24-1
size: many
J: TRBJ2-3
D: NA
DNA: TGTGCCACCAGTGACTACAGGGACCGAGATACGCAGTATTTT
CDR3: CATSDYRDRDTQYF

length: 14
V: TRBV5-6
size: many
J: TRBJ1-4
D: NA
DNA: TGTGCCAGCAGCTTACAGAGGGTAACAGAAAAACTGTTTTTT
CDR3: CASSLQRVTEKLFF

length: 13
V: TRBV7-3
size: many
J: TRBJ2-3
D: NA
DNA: TGTGCCAGCAGGCCTCCATGGGGAGATACGCAGTATTTT
CDR3: CASRPPWGDTQYF

length: 14
V: TRBV20-1
size: many
J: TRBJ2-5
D: NA
DNA: TGCAGTGCTAGGGGCATGCGGTACCAAGAGACCCAGTACTTC
CDR3: CSARGMRYQETQYF

length: 14
V: TRBV6-1
size: many
J: TRBJ1-1
D: NA
DNA: TGTGCCAGCAGGGGGGGGGGACGGGGCACTGAAGCTTTCTTT
CDR3: CASRGGGRGTEAFF

length: 13
V: TRBV9
size: NA
J: TRBJ2-5
D: NA
DNA: TGTGCCAGCAGCTCCCCCCCCCAAGAGACCCAGTACTTC
CDR3: CASSSPPQETQYF

length: 18
V: TRBV19
size: NA
J: TRBJ2-6
D: NA
DNA: TGTGCCAGTAGTCCAAGGTCCCCACTCGCCTCTGGGGCCAACGTCCTGACTTTC
CDR3: CASSPRSPLASGANVLTF

length: 13
V: TRBV4-1
size: few
J: TRBJ2-4
D: NA
DNA: TGCGCCAGCAGCCTACCCCGGGGAGGAGTTCAGTACTTC
CDR3: CASSLPRGGVQYF

length: 17
V: TRBV4-3
size: many
J: TRBJ2-7
D: TRBD1
DNA: TGCGCCAGCAGCCAAACACTTCCGGGACAGGGGGCTTACGAGCAGTACTTC
CDR3: CASSQTLPGQGAYEQYF

length: 15
V: TRBV19
size: many
J: TRBJ1-1
D: NA
DNA: TGTGCCAGTAGTACGAATCCGGGACGGAACACTGAAGCTTTCTTT
CDR3: CASSTNPGRNTEAFF

length: 12
V: TRBV6-1
size: few
J: TRBJ1-2
D: TRBD1
DNA: TGTGCCAGCAGTGATCCCGGACAGGGTCACACCTTC
CDR3: CASSDPGQGHTF

length: 17
V: TRBV28
size: NA
J: TRBJ1-2
D: NA
DNA: TGTGCCAGCGTCTCGGCGGGGACGGGATTCGGTCCCAATGGCTACACCTTC
CDR3: CASVSAGTGFGPNGYTF

length: 18
V: TRBV4-2
size: NA
J: TRBJ1-4
D: TRBD1
DNA: TGTGCCAGCAGCCCCTCCGGGACAGGGGCTGCATTTGGTGAAAAACTGTTTTTT
CDR3: CASSPSGTGAAFGEKLFF

length: 14
V: TRBV27
size: many
J: TRBJ1-4
D: NA
DNA: TGTGCCAGCAGTTTTTGGGGGTATAATGAAAAACTGTTTTTT
CDR3: CASSFWGYNEKLFF

length: 16
V: TRBV28
size: many
J: TRBJ2-2
D: TRBD1
DNA: TGTGCCAGCACCCCCGCGACAGGGGGTTACACCGGGGAGCTGTTTTTT
CDR3: CASTPATGGYTGELFF

length: 17
V: TRBV20-1
size: many
J: TRBJ2-3
D: TRBD2
DNA: TGCAGTGCCCCGGGACTAGCGGGAGGGCAGCTCTCAGATACGCAGTATTTT
CDR3: CSAPGLAGGQLSDTQYF

length: 18
V: TRBV28
size: NA
J: TRBJ2-1
D: TRBD2
DNA: TGTGCCAGCAGCCCGTCCCGACTAGCGGGGGGGCCCGGCAATGGGCAGTTCTTC
CDR3: CASSPSRLAGGPGNGQFF

length: 14
V: TRBV11-3
size: many
J: TRBJ2-5
D: NA
DNA: TGTGCCAGCAGCCCAGGTACAGAGAGAGAGACCCAGTACTTC
CDR3: CASSPGTERETQYF

length: 13
V: TRBV4-3
size: many
J: TRBJ1-6
D: TRBD1
DNA: TGCGCCAGCAGCCAAGATAGGGGGCGGACCCTCCACTTT
CDR3: CASSQDRGRTLHF

length: 15
V: TRBV20-1
size: few
J: TRBJ2-7
D: TRBD1
DNA: TGCAGTGCTAGAGAACCGGACAGGATTACCTACGAGCAGTACTTC
CDR3: CSAREPDRITYEQYF

length: 15
V: TRBV6-5
size: NA
J: TRBJ1-1
D: NA
DNA: TGTGCCAGCAGTTACCCGGACGGGATGAACACTGAAGCTTTCTTT
CDR3: CASSYPDGMNTEAFF

length: 15
V: TRBV3-1
size: many
J: TRBJ1-1
D: NA
DNA: TGTGCCAGCAGCCAAGGTGCGGGGGCGATCACTGAAGCTTTCTTT
CDR3: CASSQGAGAITEAFF

length: 13
V: TRBV27
size: many
J: TRBJ2-7
D: NA
DNA: TGTGCCAGCAGTCCCCAGACCCATTACGAGCAGTACTTC
CDR3: CASSPQTHYEQYF

length: 16
V: TRBV28
size: NA
J: TRBJ1-1
D: NA
DNA: TGTGCCAGCAGCCCTATCCCCTACAGGCCGAACACTGAAGCTTTCTTT
CDR3: CASSPIPYRPNTEAFF

length: 13
V: TRBV20-1
size: many
J: TRBJ2-5
D: NA
DNA: TGCAGTGCTAGAGTAAGGGGCCTTGAGACCCAGTACTTC
CDR3: CSARVRGLETQYF

length: 14
V: TRBV3-1
size: many
J: TRBJ2-1
D: NA
DNA: TGTGCCAGCAGCCAAAGGAGCTCCTACAATGAGCAGTTCTTC
CDR3: CASSQRSSYNEQFF

length: 15
V: TRBV7-8
size: many
J: TRBJ2-1
D: TRBD2
DNA: TGTGCCAGCAGCTTAGGATCATCAGCGGGGAATGAGCAGTTCTTC
CDR3: CASSLGSSAGNEQFF

length: 14
V: TRBV20-1
size: NA
J: TRBJ1-6
D: TRBD1
DNA: TGCAGTGCTAGAAAGACAGGGGTTGGATCACCCCTCCACTTT
CDR3: CSARKTGVGSPLHF

length: 17
V: TRBV4-1
size: few
J: TRBJ2-5
D: NA
DNA: TGCGCCAGCAGCCAAACCGGGGGGCCGTTTTCTGGGGAGACCCAGTACTTC
CDR3: CASSQTGGPFSGETQYF

length: 14
V: TRBV19
size: NA
J: TRBJ2-3
D: NA
DNA: TGTGCCAGAGGGTCGGGACCTAGCACAGATACGCAGTATTTT
CDR3: CARGSGPSTDTQYF